Shown below are 10 T cell receptor beta chains from a single sample sequenced in a study of blood T cell repertoires in COVID-19. Data came from immunoSEQ multiplex PCR; TCRdb stores just in-frame clones and leaves some out. The sample carries 90,000 to 150,000 clones, less than 90% recorded once. The material sequenced was peripheral blood. The receptors shown here come from a man older than 75 with acute or convalescent COVID-19.

J is TRBJ1-2 and V is TRBV10-3; D gene ambiguous. The CDR3 runs 14 residues. Trimming removed 3 bases from V and 4 bases from J, with 12 bases in between. Germline V gene sequence: CDR1 ENHRY, CDR2 SYGVKD. CDR3: CAISELGGLYGYTF. The CDR3 DNA follows: TGTGCCATCAGTGAATTAGGAGGGCTCTATGGCTACACCTTC.

This clone was seen more than once but under ten times. The rearrangement joins TRBV7-2 to TRBJ1-1; D is unclear. V was clipped by 1 base and J by 5 bases, with 11 bases between them. The germline V gene has CDR1 SGHTA and CDR2 FQGNSA. This CDR3 has 14 residues. The CDR3 is CASSLGGSRTEAFF. CDR3 sequence (DNA): TGTGCCAGCAGCTTAGGAGGGTCGCGGACTGAAGCTTTCTTT.

The chain is built from TRBV6-5 and TRBJ1-3; tentatively, D is TRBD1 (6 bases). This CDR3 comprises 13 residues. Germline CDR1 and CDR2: MNHEY and SVGAGI. V shed 8 bases and J shed 0 bases, with 8 bases lying between them. DNA of the CDR3: TGTGCCAGCTCGGACAGCTCTGGAAACACCATATATTTT. Translating it yields CASSDSSGNTIYF.

The rearrangement uses TRBV30 and TRBJ2-5; 8 bases line up with TRBD2. The CDR3 spans 15 residues. Trimming cost V 1 base and J 3 bases; bases outside gene matches: 7. Germline loops: CDR1 GTSNPN, CDR2 SVGIG (reference sequence). Written as DNA, the CDR3 is TGTGCCTGGAGTGCTGCGGGAGGACCTGAAGAGACCCAGTACTTC. This codes for CAWSAAGGPEETQYF.

J is TRBJ2-3 and V is TRBV6-5, with 9 bases that match TRBD1. The CDR3 has 15 residues. With 6 bases clipped from V and 4 bases from J, the junction kept 8 bases outside the gene matches. CDR1 is MNHEY, CDR2 SVGAGI, per germline. The chain's CDR3 is CASSSGTGKSDTQYF. The CDR3 coding sequence is TGTGCCAGCAGCTCCGGGACAGGGAAGTCAGATACGCAGTATTTT.

This clone was seen a single time. This chain uses TRBV6-5 with TRBJ2-7, with D tentatively TRBD1 (5 bases). This CDR3 is built from 13 residues. Trimming took 7 bases from V and 0 from J, leaving 10 bases between them. Germline CDR1 MNHEY, CDR2 SVGAGI. The CDR3 region has the DNA TGTGCCAGCAACGGAGACAGCTCCTACGAGCAGTACTTC. Its translation: CASNGDSSYEQYF.

In the case of this clone: A much larger clonotype is one base distant, so this may be a read error. The chain has TRBV7-9 and TRBJ1-2, with TRBD1 identical over 8 bases. CDR1 and CDR2 from the germline V gene are SEHNR and FQNEAQ (reference sequence). CDR3 size: 13 residues. Germline trimming cut 4 bases from V and 4 bases from J; bases unmatched to any gene: 2. The CDR3 nucleotides read TGTGCCAGCAGCTCGGGACAGGCCTATGGCTACACCTTC. Protein product: CASSSGQAYGYTF. The whole variable domain, remainder taken from reference TRBV7-9 and TRBJ1-2, is DTGVSQNPRHKITKRGQNVTFRCDPISEHNRLYWYRQTLGQGPEFLTYFQNEAQLEKSRLLSDRFSAERPKGSFSTLEIQRTEQGDSAMYLCASSSGQAYGYTFGSGTRLTVV.

This clone has a handful of counts. This chain links TRBV10-3 with TRBJ1-2; 9 bases are shared with TRBD1. J gave up 6 bases and V 5 bases, and 13 bases lay outside the gene matches. Germline V CDR1 and CDR2: ENHRY, SYGVKD. The CDR3 runs to 16 residues. The CDR3 bases are TGTGCCATCAGTCTCGTAATTGGGGGACAGGGCGATGGCTACACCTTC. Translating gives CAISLVIGGQGDGYTF.

The rearrangement uses TRBV27 and TRBJ1-2; TRBD1 matches 7 bases. CDR1 MNHEY and CDR2 SMNVEV come from the germline V gene (reference sequence). V lost 3 bases and J lost 4; bases outside the gene matches: 8. CDR3 size: 15 residues. CDR3 residues: CASSLTGKGPYGYTF. The CDR3 region has the DNA TGTGCCAGCAGTTTGACAGGGAAGGGGCCCTATGGCTACACCTTC.

A word on this clone: At one boundary the junction diverges from the germline segment, which might be a read error. The rearrangement uses TRBV7-2 and TRBJ2-1; TRBD2 aligns across 14 bases. The CDR3 sequence is 15 residues long. From germline, CDR1 is SGHTA and CDR2 FQGNSA. The CDR3, as DNA: TGTGCCAGCAGCTCCCAAAGACTAGCGGGAGGGTCTCCCCTCTTC. Its translation is CASSSQRLAGGSPLF.